A single sample is the source of the 28 T cell receptor beta chains below, sequenced in a study of blood T cell repertoires in COVID-19. Sequencing was performed with immunoSEQ multiplex PCR; in TCRdb, only in-frame clones are kept and a portion is missing. The sample has about 260,000 clones, 75% to 90% seen once; the top ten hold 1.5%. Sequences were obtained from peripheral blood. These receptors came from a woman aged 40 to 49 who had recovered from COVID-19.

J is TRBJ1-5 and V is TRBV5-1; D remains ambiguous. The CDR3 contains 15 residues. Trimming cost V 4 bases and J 7 bases, with 18 bases left between them. Per the germline V gene, CDR1 is SGHRS and CDR2 is YFSETQ. CDR3 DNA: TGCGCCAGCAGCCCTTACGGGAGAGAAGGACAGCCCCAGCATTTT. Translated, it gives CASSPYGREGQPQHF.

As for this clone: The same CDR3 can be traced to other DNA sequences in this sample. The rearrangement joins TRBV28 to TRBJ1-1, with D unclear. Germline CDR1 reads MDHEN; CDR2 reads SYDVKM. V was pared by 6 bases and J by 3 bases, with 11 bases between. This CDR3 is built from 13 residues. Here the CDR3 DNA reads TGTGCCAGCAGCTTAACCGGTGACACTGAAGCTTTCTTT. Amino acid sequence: CASSLTGDTEAFF.

The rearrangement joins TRBV18 to TRBJ1-2; D is ambiguous. V was pared by 6 bases and J by 4 bases, with 12 bases between. CDR3 length equals 13 residues. Germline CDR1 reads KGHSH; CDR2 reads LQKENI. The CDR3 here is CASSPRPGYGYTF. CDR3 coding DNA: TGTGCCAGCTCCCCCCGCCCAGGCTATGGCTACACCTTC.

This chain joins TRBV5-4 and TRBJ2-7, with 9 bases aligning to TRBD1. Germline values: CDR1 SGHNT, CDR2 YYREEE (reference sequence). The trim removed 3 bases at V and 3 bases at J, leaving 4 bases unmatched. CDR3 length: 14 residues. CDR3 nucleotides: TGTGCCAGCAGCTCGGGACAGGGCATCTACGAGCAGTACTTC. Translating it yields CASSSGQGIYEQYF.

The chain has TRBV5-1 and TRBJ1-1; tentative D call: TRBD1 (5 bases). Germline assignment: CDR1 SGHRS and CDR2 YFSETQ. Trimming stripped 6 bases from V and 3 bases from J, with 15 bases between. This CDR3 is built from 14 residues. The CDR3 spells CASNKGRSDTEAFF. DNA of the CDR3: TGCGCCAGCAACAAGGGGAGGTCCGACACTGAAGCTTTCTTT.

The chain links TRBV13 to TRBJ1-1, with D possibly matching TRBD1 (5 bases). The CDR3 sequence is 16 residues long. V was clipped by 1 base and J by 7 bases, with 19 bases between them. Germline values: CDR1 PRHDT, CDR2 FYEKMQ (reference sequence). CDR3 residues: CASSLAGGEAMGEAFF. CDR3 sequence (DNA): TGTGCCAGCAGCTTAGCGGGAGGGGAGGCCATGGGTGAAGCTTTCTTT.

V usage is TRBV7-3 and J usage is TRBJ2-5; D unclear. The CDR3 sequence is 12 residues long. Germline V gene sequence: CDR1 SGHTA, CDR2 FQGTGA. V was shortened by 5 bases and J by 0 bases, with 4 bases between the two germline ends. The CDR3 loop reads CASSRYQETQYF. CDR3 in DNA: TGTGCCAGCAGCCGGTACCAAGAGACCCAGTACTTC.

V and J are TRBV29-1 and TRBJ2-3; tentative D call: TRBD1 (5 bases). The CDR3 has 12 residues. CDR1 is SQVTM, CDR2 ANQGSEA, per germline. Trimming took off 7 bases at V and 6 bases at J, with 14 bases between the two ends. The CDR3: CSGSTGSDTQYF. The CDR3 bases are TGCAGCGGATCTACAGGATCGGATACGCAGTATTTT.

This clone was picked up one time. The chain recombines TRBV27 with TRBJ1-4, with 7 bases lining up with TRBD1. The ends lost 4 bases at V and 8 bases at J; junction bases unmatched: 1. CDR3 length equals 12 residues. Looked up from germline, CDR1 is MNHEY and CDR2 is SMNVEV (reference sequence). CDR3 sequence: CASSSGQEKLFF. The CDR3 DNA is TGTGCCAGCAGTTCGGGACAGGAAAAACTGTTTTTT.

This clone turned up a few times. The chain uses TRBV5-6 and TRBJ2-2, with D possibly matching TRBD1 (6 bases). Germline V gene lookup returns CDR1 SGHDT and CDR2 YYEEEE. The CDR3 sequence is 16 residues long. V lost 0 bases to trimming and J lost 4 bases, with 13 bases between them. CDR3: CASSLVGGQITGELFF. The CDR3, as DNA: TGTGCCAGCAGCTTGGTCGGTGGACAGATCACCGGGGAGCTGTTTTTT.

This chain uses TRBV7-9 with TRBJ2-1; TRBD2 matches 16 bases. CDR3 length equals 18 residues. Germline CDR1 reads SEHNR; CDR2 reads FQNEAQ (reference sequence). The V and J ends lost 5 bases and 7 bases, in that order; junction bases with no gene match: 11. The CDR3 region is CASSRLAGTSGGANEQFF. In nucleotides, the CDR3 is TGTGCCAGCAGCCGTTTGGCCGGGACTAGCGGGGGGGCTAATGAGCAGTTCTTC.

In regard to this clone: Other nucleotide sequences from this sample produce the same CDR3. This sequence joins TRBV18 and TRBJ1-1, with D perhaps matching TRBD1 (5 bases). The germline V and J ends were trimmed by 4 bases and 0 bases, with 12 bases remaining between them. Looked up from germline, CDR1 is KGHSH and CDR2 is LQKENI. The CDR3 spans 15 residues. The CDR3 loop reads CASSLLGGMNTEAFF. For the CDR3, the DNA is TGTGCCAGCTCACTACTGGGGGGGATGAACACTGAAGCTTTCTTT.

As to this clone: This specimen includes other DNA sequences encoding the same CDR3. This chain joins TRBV5-1 and TRBJ1-4; the D is unclear. The germline gives CDR1 SGHRS, CDR2 YFSETQ. V was shortened by 0 bases and J by 7 bases, with 7 bases between the two germline ends. CDR3 length: 13 residues. The CDR3 DNA follows: TGCGCCAGCAGCTTGGGCGGAACTGAAAAACTGTTTTTT. As protein: CASSLGGTEKLFF.

The chain couples TRBV7-2 to TRBJ1-6; D gene ambiguous. The CDR3 consists of 12 residues. The germline CDR1 and CDR2 sequences are SGHTA and FQGNSA. V was cut by 5 bases and J by 7 bases, with 6 bases left in between. CDR3 in DNA: TGTGCCAGCAGCGACACGAATTCACCCCTCCACTTT. Its protein is CASSDTNSPLHF.

V is TRBV5-4 and J is TRBJ2-1, with 9 positions matching TRBD2. Trimming cost V 1 base and J 5 bases; bases outside gene matches: 4. Germline V gives CDR1 SGHNT, CDR2 YYREEE (reference sequence). The CDR3 spans 15 residues. The CDR3 nucleotides are TGTGCCAGCAGCTTGAGAGTAGCGGGGGACAATGAGCAGTTCTTC. This translates into CASSLRVAGDNEQFF. Together with reference TRBV5-4 and TRBJ2-1, the CDR3 gives the full variable domain: ETGVTQSPTHLIKTRGQQVTLRCSSQSGHNTVSWYQQALGQGPQFIFQYYREEENGRGNFPPRFSGLQFPNYSSELNVNALELDDSALYLCASSLRVAGDNEQFFGPGTRLTVL.

This rearrangement joins TRBV7-9 to TRBJ1-5; D is unresolved. Germline lookup yields CDR1 SEHNR and CDR2 FQNEAQ (reference sequence). The V gene lost 0 bases and the J gene lost 2 bases, with 5 bases spanning the gap. The CDR3 length is 14 residues. This CDR3 is CASSLAPGNQPQHF. DNA for the CDR3: TGTGCCAGCAGCTTAGCCCCGGGCAATCAGCCCCAGCATTTT.

The V and J genes are TRBV11-2 and TRBJ1-4; 9 bases map to TRBD1. CDR1 is SGHAT, CDR2 FQNNGV, per germline. The CDR3 is 17 residues long. Trimming at V came to 3 bases and at J to 4 bases, leaving 9 bases not matched to a gene. CDR3 bases: TGTGCCAGCAGCTTTAGACCGGGACAGGGCCTTAATGAAAAACTGTTTTTT. Amino acid sequence: CASSFRPGQGLNEKLFF. The entire variable domain, with the rest obtained from reference TRBV11-2 and TRBJ1-4, is as follows: EAGVAQSPRYKIIEKRQSVAFWCNPISGHATLYWYQQILGQGPKLLIQFQNNGVVDDSQLPKDRFSAERLKGVDSTLKIQPAKLEDSAVYLCASSFRPGQGLNEKLFFGSGTQLSVL.

The chain has TRBV5-4 and TRBJ2-5; maybe TRBD1 (5 bases). This CDR3 has 15 residues. V lost 4 bases to trimming and J lost 0 bases, with 13 bases between them. CDR1 SGHNT and CDR2 YYREEE come from the germline V gene (reference sequence). The CDR3 coding sequence is TGTGCCAGCAGCCCCCCAGGGCTTCACCAAGAGACCCAGTACTTC. Its protein is CASSPPGLHQETQYF.

This sequence joins TRBV30 and TRBJ2-5; 7 positions agree with TRBD1. Trimming removed 5 bases from V and 1 base from J; junction bases left unmatched: 7. The germline V gene has CDR1 GTSNPN and CDR2 SVGIG (reference sequence). The CDR3 is 14 residues long. The CDR3 protein is CAWSRGQGQETQYF. CDR3 nucleotide sequence: TGTGCCTGGTCGAGGGGGCAGGGCCAAGAGACCCAGTACTTC.

The chain couples TRBV5-6 to TRBJ1-2; TRBD1 is a possible D gene (5 bases). Germline values: CDR1 SGHDT, CDR2 YYEEEE. The CDR3 consists of 15 residues. V gave up 5 bases and J gave up 3 bases, with 17 bases separating them. In nucleotides, the CDR3 is TGTGCCAGCAGGTTGATGGCCGGAGGGGACTATGGCTACACCTTC. This codes for CASRLMAGGDYGYTF.

J is TRBJ1-1 and V is TRBV5-1, with D perhaps TRBD1 (5 bases). Trimming pared 0 bases from V and 3 bases from J, leaving 9 bases between. This CDR3 has 14 residues. Germline CDR1 is SGHRS and CDR2 is YFSETQ. The CDR3 DNA reads as TGCGCCAGCAGCTTGGGGGGCGCGGACACTGAAGCTTTCTTT. Its protein product is CASSLGGADTEAFF.

V gene TRBV2 combines with J gene TRBJ2-4; TRBD1 agrees at 7 bases. V gave up 6 bases and J gave up 7 bases; unmatched junction bases: 9. The CDR3 length is 14 residues. Germline lookup yields CDR1 SNHLY and CDR2 FYNNEI. DNA of the CDR3: TGTGCCAGCAGCGGAACGGGACAGACCAACATTCAGTACTTC. Its translation: CASSGTGQTNIQYF.

This chain connects TRBV10-3 to TRBJ1-2; no reliable D call. Trimming stripped 4 bases from V and 4 bases from J, with 7 bases between. This CDR3 is built from 12 residues. CDR1 is ENHRY and CDR2 is SYGVKD in the germline V gene. CDR3 coding DNA: TGTGCCATCAGTGGGCAGGTCTATGGCTACACCTTC. Amino acids: CAISGQVYGYTF.

This clone has just a few counts. V and J are TRBV5-4 and TRBJ2-2; 12 bases fit TRBD2. The germline gives CDR1 SGHNT, CDR2 YYREEE (reference sequence). The CDR3 covers 17 residues. V lost 1 base, J lost 10 bases, and 11 bases stayed unmatched. The CDR3: CASSLRWSSGGAAELFF. The CDR3 bases are TGTGCCAGCAGCTTGAGGTGGTCTAGCGGGGGGGCCGCGGAGCTGTTTTTT.

This clone was seen just once. The chain uses TRBV30 and TRBJ2-7, with D possibly matching TRBD1 (6 bases). This CDR3 spans 13 amino acids. V lost 0 bases, J lost 3 bases, and 9 bases lay in between. Germline lookup yields CDR1 GTSNPN and CDR2 SVGIG (reference sequence). DNA of the CDR3: TGTGCCTGGAGTGTCGCACAGGGCTACGAGCAGTACTTC. Translating it yields CAWSVAQGYEQYF.

As to this clone: The junction shows a germline mismatch at one end, possibly a read error. In nucleotides, the CDR3 is TGTGCCACCAGTGATCCTAGCAGAGATACGCAGTATTTT. Encoded protein: CATSDPSRDTQYF. This sequence joins TRBV24-1 and TRBJ2-3; tentative D call: TRBD2 (5 bases). The CDR3 runs 13 residues. CDR1 is KGHDR, CDR2 SFDVKD, per germline.

This clone has a single count. V is TRBV5-1 and J is TRBJ2-2; 12 bases match TRBD1. Germline loops: CDR1 SGHRS, CDR2 YFSETQ. CDR3 size: 14 residues. The ends lost 5 bases at V and 5 bases at J; junction bases unmatched: 1. CDR3 sequence reads: CASRGQGATGELFF. In nucleotides, the CDR3 is TGCGCCAGCAGGGGACAGGGGGCAACCGGGGAGCTGTTTTTT.

This clone was seen only once. The chain combines TRBV28 with TRBJ1-5; D not certain. In germline, CDR1 is MDHEN, CDR2 SYDVKM. CDR3 length equals 14 residues. The germline V and J ends were trimmed by 8 bases and 5 bases, with 16 bases remaining between them. The CDR3 region has the DNA TGTGCCAGCGGGCCGTGGATGGCGCATCAGCCCCAGCATTTT. It codes for CASGPWMAHQPQHF.